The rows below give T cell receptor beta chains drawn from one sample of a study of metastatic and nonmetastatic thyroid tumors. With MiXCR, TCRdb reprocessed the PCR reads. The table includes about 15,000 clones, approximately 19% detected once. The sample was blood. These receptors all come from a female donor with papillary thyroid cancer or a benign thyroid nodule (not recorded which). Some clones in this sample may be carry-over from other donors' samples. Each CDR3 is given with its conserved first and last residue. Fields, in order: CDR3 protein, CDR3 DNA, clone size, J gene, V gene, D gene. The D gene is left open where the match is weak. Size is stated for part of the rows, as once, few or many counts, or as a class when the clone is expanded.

CDR3: CATSESGKYSNQPKHF; DNA: TGTGCCACCAGTGAGTCCGGGAAATATAGCAATCAGCCCAAGCATTTT; size: .; J: TRBJ1-5; V: TRBV24-1; D: .
CDR3: CSADSGVSNTDTQYF; DNA: TGCAGTGCTGACTCTGGAGTAAGTAACACAGATACGCAGTATTTT; size: .; J: TRBJ2-3; V: TRBV20-1; D: .
CDR3: CASSEDFPYEQYF; DNA: TGCGCCAGCAGTGAGGACTTTCCCTACGAGCAGTACTTC; size: .; J: TRBJ2-7; V: TRBV10-2; D: .
CDR3: CASIQDVGEWADTQYF; DNA: TGCGCCAGCATCCAAGATGTGGGGGAATGGGCAGATACTCAGTATTTT; size: .; J: TRBJ2-3; V: TRBV4-3; D: .
CDR3: CSAREPQGWETQYF; DNA: TGCAGTGCTAGAGAGCCCCAGGGGTGGGAGACCCAGTACTTC; size: many; J: TRBJ2-5; V: TRBV20-1; D: .
CDR3: CSARLAGGSFEQYF; DNA: TGCAGTGCTAGACTAGCGGGGGGTAGCTTCGAGCAGTACTTC; size: .; J: TRBJ2-7; V: TRBV20-1; D: TRBD2
CDR3: CASSLEAFGTDTQYF; DNA: TGTGCCAGCAGTTTAGAGGCATTTGGCACAGATACGCAGTATTTT; size: many; J: TRBJ2-3; V: TRBV12-3/TRBV12-4; D: .
CDR3: CASSLWAGGLNEQYF; DNA: TGTGCCAGCAGTTTATGGGCGGGAGGGTTAAACGAGCAGTACTTC; size: .; J: TRBJ2-7; V: TRBV12-3/TRBV12-4; D: TRBD2
CDR3: CASSIRQGIGSKNIQYF; DNA: TGTGCCAGCAGTATACGACAGGGGATTGGGAGCAAAAACATTCAGTACTTC; size: many; J: TRBJ2-4; V: TRBV25-1; D: TRBD1
CDR3: CASRQTGTTSTSETQYF; DNA: TGTGCCAGCAGGCAAACCGGGACTACAAGTACCAGCGAGACCCAGTACTTC; size: many; J: TRBJ2-5; V: TRBV3-1; D: TRBD2
CDR3: CSASRTVNTGELFF; DNA: TGCAGTGCTAGTAGGACAGTGAACACCGGGGAGCTGTTTTTT; size: .; J: TRBJ2-2; V: TRBV20-1; D: .
CDR3: CASSIRGQPHYF; DNA: TGTGCCAGTAGTATACGAGGTCAGCCCCATTATTTT; size: .; J: TRBJ1-5; V: TRBV19; D: .
CDR3: CSARDSRRSSSNEQFF; DNA: TGCAGTGCTAGAGATTCGCGTCGCTCGTCGTCCAATGAGCAGTTCTTC; size: once; J: TRBJ2-1; V: TRBV20-1; D: .
CDR3: CASSFSGSLASYNEQFF; DNA: TGTGCCAGCAGCTTTAGCGGGAGTCTGGCGTCCTACAATGAGCAGTTCTTC; size: many; J: TRBJ2-1; V: TRBV7-3; D: TRBD2
CDR3: CASSDRDPSQLFF; DNA: TGTGCCAGCAGTGACCGGGACCCTTCCCAGCTGTTTTTT; size: .; J: TRBJ1-4; V: TRBV6-1; D: .
CDR3: CASSPSGQGHGYTF; DNA: TGTGCCAGCTCACCCTCCGGACAGGGCCATGGCTACACCTTC; size: many; J: TRBJ1-2; V: TRBV18; D: TRBD1
CDR3: CATRVTGELFF; DNA: TGTGCCACCAGGGTGACCGGGGAGCTGTTTTTT; size: medium-sized; J: TRBJ2-2; V: TRBV19; D: .
CDR3: CASSSGRADEQFF; DNA: TGTGCCAGCAGTAGCGGGAGGGCCGATGAGCAGTTCTTC; size: medium-sized; J: TRBJ2-1; V: TRBV19; D: TRBD2
CDR3: CASSNLANQETQYF; DNA: TGTGCCAGCAGCAATCTAGCAAATCAAGAGACCCAGTACTTC; size: few; J: TRBJ2-5; V: TRBV7-2; D: .
CDR3: CASSLRQLLYNSPLHF; DNA: TGTGCCAGCAGTTTAAGACAGCTCCTCTATAATTCACCCCTCCACTTT; size: few; J: TRBJ1-6; V: TRBV6-1; D: .
CDR3: CASSLEGAASNQPQHF; DNA: TGTGCCAGCAGCTTGGAGGGGGCGGCAAGCAATCAGCCCCAGCATTTT; size: many; J: TRBJ1-5; V: TRBV5-6; D: TRBD1
CDR3: CASSYYPSGEQFF; DNA: TGTGCCAGCAGTTACTACCCATCTGGTGAGCAGTTCTTC; size: .; J: TRBJ2-1; V: TRBV6-5; D: .
CDR3: CASGGGQGPHEQYF; DNA: TGTGCCAGCGGGGGGGGACAGGGGCCCCACGAGCAGTACTTC; size: few; J: TRBJ2-7; V: TRBV27; D: TRBD1
CDR3: CAPLSGSNPYNEQFF; DNA: TGTGCCCCCCTGAGCGGGAGCAACCCCTACAATGAGCAGTTCTTC; size: medium-sized; J: TRBJ2-1; V: TRBV19; D: TRBD2
CDR3: CASSPGAVGEQFF; DNA: TGCGCCAGCAGCCCAGGGGCCGTTGGTGAGCAGTTCTTC; size: medium-sized; J: TRBJ2-1; V: TRBV10-1; D: .
CDR3: CASSQDLEGGYTF; DNA: TGCGCCAGCAGCCAAGATCTCGAGGGTGGCTACACCTTC; size: many; J: TRBJ1-2; V: TRBV4-1; D: .
CDR3: CASSHSGVDYYEQYF; DNA: TGCGCCAGCAGCCACAGTGGAGTGGACTACTACGAGCAGTACTTC; size: .; J: TRBJ2-7; V: TRBV5-1; D: .
CDR3: CASSPIAGGPHTQYF; DNA: TGTGCCAGCAGCCCCATAGCGGGAGGGCCGCATACGCAGTATTTT; size: once; J: TRBJ2-3; V: TRBV3-1; D: TRBD2
CDR3: CASSPPTGKSYEQYF; DNA: TGCGCCAGCAGCCCCCCGACAGGGAAGTCCTACGAGCAGTACTTC; size: .; J: TRBJ2-7; V: TRBV5-1; D: TRBD1
CDR3: CASSLRGGESEQYF; DNA: TGTGCCAGCAGCCTCAGGGGAGGGGAGAGCGAGCAGTACTTC; size: .; J: TRBJ2-7; V: TRBV7-3; D: .
CDR3: CASSWNRFGYNEQFF; DNA: TGTGCCAGCAGTTGGAACAGGTTTGGGTACAATGAGCAGTTCTTC; size: .; J: TRBJ2-1; V: TRBV11-1; D: .
CDR3: CASSGGEGYGYTF; DNA: TGTGCCAGCAGTGGGGGGGAGGGCTATGGCTACACCTTC; size: few; J: TRBJ1-2; V: TRBV2; D: .
CDR3: CSANRDRNTEAFF; DNA: TGCAGTGCAAACCGGGACAGGAACACTGAAGCTTTCTTT; size: many; J: TRBJ1-1; V: TRBV20-1; D: TRBD1
CDR3: CAISLEGGCSTDTQYF; DNA: TGTGCCATCAGCCTAGAAGGGGGGTGCTCCACAGATACGCAGTATTTT; size: few; J: TRBJ2-3; V: TRBV6-1; D: .